This T cell receptor (beta chain) stems from a study of T-cell reconstitution after alpha-beta-depleted transplantation in children. Germline CDR1 reads SQVTM; CDR2 reads ANQGSEA. The CDR3 covers 12 residues. Trimming took off 0 bases at V and 5 bases at J, with 7 bases between the two ends. It was with unique molecular identifiers that the TCRbeta library was prepared. TCRdb reanalysed the PCR reads using MiXCR and keeps one entry per CDR3 protein. This table holds approximately 70,000 distinct CDR3 sequences, just under 5% found once. This clonotype was recorded at least ten times. Sequencing was performed on PBMCs, mostly from graft donor cells, taken 180 days after TCRalphabeta/CD19-depleted stem cell transplant. V is TRBV29-1 and J is TRBJ1-1; no clear D gene. This TCR was sampled from a boy in the first two years of life who had a stem cell transplant for acute myeloid leukemia, so the T cells may come from the graft donor. In nucleotides, the CDR3 is TGCAGCGTTGAAGACCCTTGGACTGAAGCTTTCTTT. Translation: CSVEDPWTEAFF.